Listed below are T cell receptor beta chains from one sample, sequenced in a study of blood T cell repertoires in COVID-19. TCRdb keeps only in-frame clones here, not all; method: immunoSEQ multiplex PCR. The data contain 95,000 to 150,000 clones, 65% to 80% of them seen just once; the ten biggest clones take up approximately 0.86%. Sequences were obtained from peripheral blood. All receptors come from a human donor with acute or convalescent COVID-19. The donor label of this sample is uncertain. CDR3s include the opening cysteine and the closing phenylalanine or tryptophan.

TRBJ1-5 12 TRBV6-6 CASRDIGQPQHF
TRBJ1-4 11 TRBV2 CASTVVEKLFF
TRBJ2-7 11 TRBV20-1 CSASFRDEQYF
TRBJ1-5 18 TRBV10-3 CAISESKYEGSSNQPQHF
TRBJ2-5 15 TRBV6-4 CASTRPNRSQETQYF
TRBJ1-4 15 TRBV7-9 CASSLGSLQNEKLFF
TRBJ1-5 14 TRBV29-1 CSVKGTELNQPQHF
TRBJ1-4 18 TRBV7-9 CASSPVTPFRTTNEKLFF
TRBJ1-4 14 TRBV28 CASSLAGAGEKLFF
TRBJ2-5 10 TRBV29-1 CSVPLETQYF
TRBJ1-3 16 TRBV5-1 CASSWDRALSGNTIYF
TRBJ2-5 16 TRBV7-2 CASSLALGSFQETQYF
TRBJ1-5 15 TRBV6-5 CASNSDRGWNQPQHF
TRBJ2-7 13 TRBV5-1 CASSPRGANEQYF
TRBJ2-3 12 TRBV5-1 CASNTGDDTQYF
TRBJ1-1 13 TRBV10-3 CAIQDRENTEAFF
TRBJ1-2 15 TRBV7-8 CASSPRDRAGQGYTF
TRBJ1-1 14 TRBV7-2 CASSFRTGITEAFF
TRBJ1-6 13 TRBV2 CASQDRGDSPLHF
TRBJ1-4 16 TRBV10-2 CASSDPAGPTGEKLFF
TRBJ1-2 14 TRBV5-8 CASTRGTANYGYTF
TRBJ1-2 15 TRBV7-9 CASSLGQGAQQGYTF